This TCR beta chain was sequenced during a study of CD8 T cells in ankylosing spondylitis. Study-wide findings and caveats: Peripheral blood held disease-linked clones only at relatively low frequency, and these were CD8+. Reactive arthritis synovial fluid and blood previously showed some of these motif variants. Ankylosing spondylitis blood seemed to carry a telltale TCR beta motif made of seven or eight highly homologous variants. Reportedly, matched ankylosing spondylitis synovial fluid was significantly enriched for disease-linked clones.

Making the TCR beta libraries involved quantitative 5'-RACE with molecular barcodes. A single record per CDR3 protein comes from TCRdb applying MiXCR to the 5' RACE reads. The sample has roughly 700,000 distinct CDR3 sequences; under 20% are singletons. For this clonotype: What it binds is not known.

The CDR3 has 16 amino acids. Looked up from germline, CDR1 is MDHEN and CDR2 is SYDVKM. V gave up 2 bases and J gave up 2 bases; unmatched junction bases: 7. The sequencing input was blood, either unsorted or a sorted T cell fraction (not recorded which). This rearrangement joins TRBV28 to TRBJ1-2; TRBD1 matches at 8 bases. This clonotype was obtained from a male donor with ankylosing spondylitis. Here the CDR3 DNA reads TGTGCCAGCAGTTTAGGGGCCAGGGGGCGGAACTATGGCTACACCTTC. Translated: CASSLGARGRNYGYTF.